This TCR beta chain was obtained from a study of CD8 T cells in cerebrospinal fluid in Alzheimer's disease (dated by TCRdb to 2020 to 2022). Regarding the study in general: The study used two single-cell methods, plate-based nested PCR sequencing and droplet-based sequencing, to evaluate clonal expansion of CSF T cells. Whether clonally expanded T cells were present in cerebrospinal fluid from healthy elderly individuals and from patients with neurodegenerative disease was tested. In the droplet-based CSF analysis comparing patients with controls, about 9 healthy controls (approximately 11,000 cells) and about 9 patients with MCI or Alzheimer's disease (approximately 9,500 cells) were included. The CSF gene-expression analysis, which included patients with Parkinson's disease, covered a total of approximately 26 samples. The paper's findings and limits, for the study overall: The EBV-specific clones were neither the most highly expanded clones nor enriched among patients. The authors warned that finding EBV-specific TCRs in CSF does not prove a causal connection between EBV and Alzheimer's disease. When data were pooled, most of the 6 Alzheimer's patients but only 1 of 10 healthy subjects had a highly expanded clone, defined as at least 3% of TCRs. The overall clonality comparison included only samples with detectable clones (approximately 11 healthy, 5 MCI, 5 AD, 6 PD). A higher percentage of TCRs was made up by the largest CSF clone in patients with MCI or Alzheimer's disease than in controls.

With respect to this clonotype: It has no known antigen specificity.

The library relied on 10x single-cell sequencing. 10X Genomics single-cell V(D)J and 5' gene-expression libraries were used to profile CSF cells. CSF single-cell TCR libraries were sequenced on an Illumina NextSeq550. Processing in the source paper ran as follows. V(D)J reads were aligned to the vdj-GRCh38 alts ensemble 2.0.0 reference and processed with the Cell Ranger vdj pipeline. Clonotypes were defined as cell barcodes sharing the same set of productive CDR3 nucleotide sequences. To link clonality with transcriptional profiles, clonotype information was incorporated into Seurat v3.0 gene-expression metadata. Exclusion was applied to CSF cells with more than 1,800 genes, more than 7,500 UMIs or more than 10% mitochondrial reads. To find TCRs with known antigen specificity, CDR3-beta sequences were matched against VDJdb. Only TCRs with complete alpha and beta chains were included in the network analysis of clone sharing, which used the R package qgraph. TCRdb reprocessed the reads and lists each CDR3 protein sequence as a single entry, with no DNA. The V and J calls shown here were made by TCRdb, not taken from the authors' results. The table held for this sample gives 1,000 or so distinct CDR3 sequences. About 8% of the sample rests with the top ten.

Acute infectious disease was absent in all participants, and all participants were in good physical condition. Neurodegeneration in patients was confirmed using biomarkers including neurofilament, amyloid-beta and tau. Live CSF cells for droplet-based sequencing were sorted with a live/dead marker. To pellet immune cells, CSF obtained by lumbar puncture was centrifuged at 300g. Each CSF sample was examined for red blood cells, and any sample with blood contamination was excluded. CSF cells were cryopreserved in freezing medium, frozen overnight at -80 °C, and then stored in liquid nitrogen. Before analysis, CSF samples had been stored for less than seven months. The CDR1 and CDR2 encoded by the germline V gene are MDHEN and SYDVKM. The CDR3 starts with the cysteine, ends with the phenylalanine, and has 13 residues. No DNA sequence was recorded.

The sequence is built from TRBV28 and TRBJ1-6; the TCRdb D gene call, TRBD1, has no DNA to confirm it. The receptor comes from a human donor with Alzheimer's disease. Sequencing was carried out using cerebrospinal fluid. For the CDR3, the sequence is CASQQGDGSPLHF.